This T cell receptor beta chain was captured by sequencing in a study of T cell clonotyping in hematopoietic cell transplantation. Study conclusions and caveats: At the given depth, recipient repertoires were over 95% de novo clonotypes.

The repertoire was sequenced with immunoSEQ multiplex PCR; TCRdb's copy has only in-frame clones and lacks some. The table lists roughly 38,000 clones, 80% to 90% of them singletons. The CDR3 is made up of 14 amino acids. From germline, CDR1 is MDHEN and CDR2 SYDVKM. Trimming removed 5 bases from V and 0 bases from J, with 11 bases in between. Concerning this clone itself: Antigen unknown.

This clonotype was sampled from a woman in her forties in good health. Some clones in this sample may be carry-over from other donors' samples. The chain carries TRBV28 and TRBJ2-7; no reliable D call. Sequencing was performed on peripheral blood mononuclear cells. CDR3 sequence: CASSTPATSYEQYF. In nucleotides, the CDR3 is TGTGCCAGCAGTACCCCAGCTACCTCCTACGAGCAGTACTTC.